Presented here are 7 T cell receptor beta chains from one specimen sequenced in a study of regulatory T cells in long-lasting Graves disease. Sequencing libraries for TCR beta were prepared with iRepertoire HTBI primers and Arm-PCR of CDR3 regions. TCRdb re-derived calls from the multiplex PCR reads in MiXCR, one entry per CDR3 protein. Of 350,000 to 500,000 distinct CDR3 sequences listed, 12% to 15% are singletons. Regarding time point: newly diagnosed GD, antithyroid drugs for less than 3 months. PBMC-derived RNA was used for the TCR library. These data also formed part of another study, on T cells in Graves' hyperthyroidism and ophthalmopathy.

The source was peripheral blood mononuclear cells (PBMCs), collected at new diagnosis, from a patient treated with antithyroid drugs. The receptors here all came from a woman aged 50 to 60 with Graves disease.

This clonotype was seen repeatedly, ten times or more. The chain is built from TRBV12-3 or TRBV12-4 and TRBJ2-1; 7 bases are a match to TRBD2. With 6 bases clipped from V and 2 bases from J, the junction kept 10 bases outside the gene matches. CDR3 size: 16 residues. In DNA, the CDR3 is TGTGCCAGCAGACACGCTGCTAGCGGCCCCTACAATGAGCAGTTCTTC. Amino acids: CASRHAASGPYNEQFF.

This clonotype was observed many times. The genes are TRBV7-9 and TRBJ2-1; D is perhaps TRBD2 (7 bases). The CDR3 extends over 15 amino acids. CDR1 and CDR2 (germline): SEHNR, FQNEAQ (reference sequence). Trimming took 5 bases from V and 1 from J, leaving 12 bases between them. CDR3 DNA: TGTGCCAGCAGCCCCAGGGGAGGGTCCTACAATGAGCAGTTCTTC. As protein: CASSPRGGSYNEQFF.

This clonotype occurred many times. This chain joins TRBV28 and TRBJ2-3, with 13 bases that match TRBD2. In germline, CDR1 is MDHEN, CDR2 SYDVKM. The CDR3 has 15 amino acids. Trimming took 4 bases from V and 6 from J; bases not matched to a gene: 4. The CDR3 region has the DNA TGTGCCAGCAGTTCGGGACTAGCGGGATGGGATACGCAGTATTTT. It codes for CASSSGLAGWDTQYF.

The rearrangement links TRBV9 to TRBJ2-5, with 12 bases identical to TRBD2. CDR1 is SGDLS and CDR2 is YYNGEE in the germline V gene. CDR3 size: 17 residues. V lost 0 bases to trimming and J lost 5 bases; unmatched junction nucleotides: 8. The CDR3 nucleotides are TGTGCCAGCAGCGTAGGGACTAGCGGGAATTTGGGGGAGACCCAGTACTTC. Its protein product is CASSVGTSGNLGETQYF.

The V and J genes are TRBV5-1 and TRBJ1-6; no definite D call. V was cut by 0 bases and J by 7 bases, with 8 bases left in between. Germline CDR1 is SGHRS and CDR2 is YFSETQ. This CDR3 has 14 amino acids. CDR3 amino acids: CASSLGDNNSPLHF. DNA of the CDR3: TGCGCCAGCAGCTTGGGTGATAACAATTCACCCCTCCACTTT.

This clonotype turned up a few times. The rearrangement uses TRBV4-1 and TRBJ2-3; 9 positions match TRBD2. The germline V gene encodes CDR1 MGHRA and CDR2 YSYEKL. The V segment lost 6 bases and the J segment 8 bases; nucleotides outside the gene matches: 12. CDR3 length equals 15 residues. As DNA, the CDR3 is TGCGCCAGCAGATTCACATCGCGGGAGGGTGTTACGCAGTATTTT. It specifies CASRFTSREGVTQYF.

This chain links TRBV14 with TRBJ2-2; tentatively, D is TRBD1 (6 bases). Germline V gene data show CDR1 as SGHDN and CDR2 as FVKESK. The CDR3 is made up of 16 amino acids. Between the trimmed V and J ends, which lost 0 bases and 1 base, there was a span of 9 bases. The CDR3 sequence: CASSQERDKNTGELFF. CDR3 DNA: TGTGCCAGCAGCCAAGAAAGGGACAAGAACACCGGGGAGCTGTTTTTT.